The clone carrying this TCR beta chain appeared a single time. PCR used 60 Vbeta primers and 13 Jbeta primers. The data were produced by immunoSEQ multiplex PCR, yet TCRdb's version contains in-frame clones alone and is incomplete. The profile shows 140,000 to 150,000 clones, approximately 78% of them singletons. This sample was taken from a study of cytomegalovirus exposure and HLA in healthy donors. This clonotype originated in a man in his forties in good health and CMV-seropositive. The sequenced material came from PBMCs.

CDR3: CASSPAGTNEKLFF. Here the CDR3 DNA reads TGTGCCAGCAGCCCAGCGGGGACTAATGAAAAACTGTTTTTT. The genes are TRBV5-4 and TRBJ1-4, with unresolved D. Germline V lookup: CDR1 SGHNT, CDR2 YYREEE (reference sequence). This CDR3 has 14 residues. V was clipped by 4 bases and J by 2 bases, with 9 bases between them.